This T cell receptor beta chain was identified during a study of T cells in localized non-small cell lung cancer. Study-level findings and limits: Peak T cell clonality was found in uninvolved adjacent lung, exceeding tumor.

About this clone: Its antigen remains unidentified.

The repertoire was sequenced with immunoSEQ multiplex PCR; TCRdb's copy has only in-frame clones and lacks some. The top ten hold around 20% of the sample, which has about 79,000 clones, around nine tenths seen once. Germline V gene sequence: CDR1 SGDLS, CDR2 YYNGEE. The CDR3 covers 14 residues. V lost 1 base and J 2 bases, leaving 9 bases between the germline ends. The chain links TRBV9 to TRBJ2-5; D gene uncertain. Source: peripheral blood, taken before any cancer treatment. The receptor's source is a woman aged 40-69 years with stage I squamous cell lung carcinoma. This CDR3 reads CASSVWGAQETQYF. The DNA of the CDR3 is TGTGCCAGCAGCGTATGGGGTGCGCAAGAGACCCAGTACTTC.